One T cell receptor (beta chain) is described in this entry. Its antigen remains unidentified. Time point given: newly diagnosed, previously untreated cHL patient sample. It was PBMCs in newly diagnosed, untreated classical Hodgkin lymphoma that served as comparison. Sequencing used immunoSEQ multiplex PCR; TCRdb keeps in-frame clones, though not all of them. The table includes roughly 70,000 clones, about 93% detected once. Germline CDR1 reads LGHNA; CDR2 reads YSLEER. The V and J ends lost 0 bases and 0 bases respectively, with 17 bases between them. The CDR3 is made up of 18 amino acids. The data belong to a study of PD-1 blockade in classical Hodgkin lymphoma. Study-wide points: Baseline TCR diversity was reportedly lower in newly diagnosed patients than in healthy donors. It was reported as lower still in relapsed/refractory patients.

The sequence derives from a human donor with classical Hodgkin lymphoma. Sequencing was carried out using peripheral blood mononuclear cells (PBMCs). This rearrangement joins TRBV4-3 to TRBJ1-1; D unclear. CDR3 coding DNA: TGCGCCAGCAGCCAAGATCCTGACATGCGGCAGCTGAACACTGAAGCTTTCTTT. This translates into CASSQDPDMRQLNTEAFF.